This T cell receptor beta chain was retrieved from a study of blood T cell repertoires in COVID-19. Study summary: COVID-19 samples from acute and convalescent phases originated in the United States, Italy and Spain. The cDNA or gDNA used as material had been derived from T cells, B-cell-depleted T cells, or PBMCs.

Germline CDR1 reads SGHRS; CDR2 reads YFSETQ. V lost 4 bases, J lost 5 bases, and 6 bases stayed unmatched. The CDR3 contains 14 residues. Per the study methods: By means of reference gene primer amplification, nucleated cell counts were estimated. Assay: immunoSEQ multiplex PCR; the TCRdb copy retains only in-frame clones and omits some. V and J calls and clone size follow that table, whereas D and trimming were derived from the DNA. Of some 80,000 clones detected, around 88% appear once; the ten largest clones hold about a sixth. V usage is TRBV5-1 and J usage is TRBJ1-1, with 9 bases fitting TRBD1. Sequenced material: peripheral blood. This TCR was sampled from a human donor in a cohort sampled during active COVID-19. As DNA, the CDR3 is TGCGCCAGCAGCCTTATCGACAGGGGGACTGAAGCTTTCTTT. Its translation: CASSLIDRGTEAFF. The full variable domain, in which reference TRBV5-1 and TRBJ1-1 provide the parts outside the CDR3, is KAGVTQTPRYLIKTRGQQVTLSCSPISGHRSVSWYQQTPGQGLQFLFEYFSETQRNKGNFPGRFSGRQFSNSRSEMNVSTLELGDSALYLCASSLIDRGTEAFFGQGTRLTVV.